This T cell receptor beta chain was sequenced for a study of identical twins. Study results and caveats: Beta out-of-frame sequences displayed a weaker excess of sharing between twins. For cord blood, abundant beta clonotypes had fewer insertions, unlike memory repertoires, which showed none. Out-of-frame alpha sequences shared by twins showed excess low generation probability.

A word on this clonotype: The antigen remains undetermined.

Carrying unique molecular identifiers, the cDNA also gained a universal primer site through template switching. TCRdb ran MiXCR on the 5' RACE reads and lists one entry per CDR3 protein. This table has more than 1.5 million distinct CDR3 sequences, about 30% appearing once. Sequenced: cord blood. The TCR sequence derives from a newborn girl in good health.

The CDR3 here is CASSVEVGLTYEQYF. CDR3 coding DNA: TGTGCCAGCAGCGTAGAAGTAGGACTAACCTACGAGCAGTACTTC. The chain has TRBV9 and TRBJ2-5, with TRBD2 as a possible D gene (6 bases). The end of the DNA is better explained by TRBJ2-7, so the J call may be wrong. Germline loops: CDR1 SGDLS, CDR2 YYNGEE. The CDR3 runs 15 residues.